Shown below are 18 T cell receptor beta chains from a single sample sequenced in a study of T cell responses to AZD1222 COVID-19 vaccine. Sequencing was performed with immunoSEQ multiplex PCR; in TCRdb, only in-frame clones are kept and a portion is missing. The profile shows around 220,000 clones, approximately 94% of them singletons. Specimen: peripheral blood, collected 28 days after the second dose of the MenACWY control vaccine. The origin of the receptors is an adult who received the MenACWY meningococcal vaccine as a control.

This rearrangement joins TRBV20-1 to TRBJ2-1; D is unclear. Germline CDR1 and CDR2: DFQATT and SNEGSKA (reference sequence). With 6 bases removed from V and 7 bases from J, the gap between germline ends came to 10 bases. CDR3 length equals 11 residues. The chain's CDR3 is CSALKINEQFF. CDR3 nucleotide sequence: TGCAGTGCCCTGAAGATAAATGAGCAGTTCTTC.

The table lists this clone with a few counts. The genes are TRBV6-5 and TRBJ1-4; D possibly corresponds to TRBD1 (5 bases). V lost 2 bases and J 5 bases, leaving 12 bases between the germline ends. Germline lookup yields CDR1 MNHEY and CDR2 SVGAGI. There are 15 residues in the CDR3. DNA for the CDR3: TGTGCCAGCAGTTACAGGGGTGGGGGAAATGAAAAACTGTTTTTT. Translated: CASSYRGGGNEKLFF.

V gene TRBV12-5 combines with J gene TRBJ1-2, with 10 bases matching TRBD1. With 5 bases clipped from V and 0 bases from J, the junction kept 3 bases outside the gene matches. The CDR3 spans 15 residues. The V gene's germline CDR1 is LGHNT and CDR2 FRNRAP. Written as DNA, the CDR3 is TGTGCTAGTGGTAGTGGGACAGGGGCTAACTATGGCTACACCTTC. Translated: CASGSGTGANYGYTF.

This clone occurred once. This chain uses TRBV5-4 with TRBJ2-7; TRBD2 matches 11 bases. The germline V gene has CDR1 SGHNT and CDR2 YYREEE (reference sequence). This CDR3 contains 14 residues. Trimming cost V 4 bases and J 3 bases; bases outside gene matches: 3. The DNA for the CDR3 is TGTGCCAGCAGCCTCGGGACTAGCGGCTACGAGCAGTACTTC. This gives the protein CASSLGTSGYEQYF.

This clone was seen only a few times. The gene calls are TRBV7-8 and TRBJ1-1; 7 bases match TRBD1. Germline CDR1 and CDR2: SGHVS and FQNEAQ. With 4 bases clipped from V and 0 bases from J, the junction kept 5 bases outside the gene matches. The CDR3 sequence is 15 residues long. The DNA for the CDR3 is TGTGCCAGCAGCTGGGGACAGCCGATGAACACTGAAGCTTTCTTT. Translated: CASSWGQPMNTEAFF.

The chain couples TRBV7-8 to TRBJ2-3; 10 bases map to TRBD2. Germline V lookup: CDR1 SGHVS, CDR2 FQNEAQ. This CDR3 contains 15 residues. V was clipped by 6 bases and J by 1 base; unmatched bases: 4. CDR3 nucleotide sequence: TGTGCCAGCAGATACGGGACTAGCGGCACAGATACGCAGTATTTT. It yields the protein CASRYGTSGTDTQYF. The full variable domain, completed using reference TRBV7-8 and TRBJ2-3, is GAGVSQSPRYKVAKRGQDVALRCDPISGHVSLFWYQQALGQGPEFLTYFQNEAQLDKSGLPSDRFFAERPEGSVSTLKIQRTQQEDSAVYLCASRYGTSGTDTQYFGPGTRLTVL.

The chain links TRBV9 to TRBJ1-5; D gene uncertain. The germline CDR1 and CDR2 sequences are SGDLS and YYNGEE. The germline V and J ends were trimmed by 4 bases and 1 base, with 9 bases remaining between them. The length of the CDR3 is 14 residues. The CDR3 DNA reads TGTGCCAGCAGCCCCGACGGAAGCAATCAGCCCCAGCATTTT. Encoded protein: CASSPDGSNQPQHF.

The chain links TRBV2 to TRBJ2-7, with D maybe TRBD2 (6 bases). Germline assignment: CDR1 SNHLY and CDR2 FYNNEI. V lost 0 bases to trimming and J lost 4 bases, with 13 bases between them. This CDR3 has 15 amino acids. CDR3 loop: CASSEAGGSVYEQYF. The CDR3 coding sequence is TGTGCCAGCAGTGAAGCTGGGGGGTCGGTTTACGAGCAGTACTTC.

The V gene is TRBV7-9, the J gene TRBJ1-2; D may be TRBD1 (5 bases). Looked up from germline, CDR1 is SEHNR and CDR2 is FQNEAQ (reference sequence). V dropped 2 bases and J dropped 8 bases, with 18 bases sitting between them. The CDR3 totals 15 residues. The CDR3 is CASSLPPHKEGGYTF. CDR3 nucleotides: TGTGCCAGCAGCTTACCCCCGCATAAAGAGGGGGGCTACACCTTC. The full variable domain, rest sourced from reference TRBV7-9 and TRBJ1-2, is DTGVSQNPRHKITKRGQNVTFRCDPISEHNRLYWYRQTLGQGPEFLTYFQNEAQLEKSRLLSDRFSAERPKGSFSTLEIQRTEQGDSAMYLCASSLPPHKEGGYTFGSGTRLTVV.

The chain carries TRBV29-1 and TRBJ1-3; D remains ambiguous. Germline CDR1 SQVTM, CDR2 ANQGSEA. The CDR3 loop spans 13 amino acids. The germline V and J ends were trimmed by 4 bases and 0 bases, with 7 bases remaining between them. CDR3 nucleotide sequence: TGCAGCGTTGGGGAGAGCTCTGGAAACACCATATATTTT. Translating it yields CSVGESSGNTIYF.

The chain recombines TRBV21-1 with TRBJ1-1. TRBV21-1 is shown as a pseudogene. The CDR3 consists of 12 residues. The CDR3 coding sequence is TGTGCCAGCATGGAGGGGCAGGGGCCAGCTTTCTTT. It codes for CASMEGQGPAFF.

V and J are TRBV6-5 and TRBJ2-7; 9 bases are a match to TRBD1. With V trimmed by 6 bases and J by 3 bases, 6 bases remained unmatched. This CDR3 spans 14 amino acids. The V gene's germline CDR1 is MNHEY and CDR2 SVGAGI. CDR3 coding DNA: TGTGCCAGCAGCCTACAGGGGGCAATCTACGAGCAGTACTTC. Amino acid sequence: CASSLQGAIYEQYF.

The chain joins TRBV7-6 to TRBJ2-7; 11 bases align to TRBD2. V was pared by 1 base and J by 1 base, with 3 bases of the junction left unmatched. The CDR3 is 16 residues long. CDR1 and CDR2 (germline): SGHVS, FNYEAQ. CDR3 loop: CASSLVLAGASYEQYF. CDR3 DNA sequence: TGTGCCAGCAGCTTAGTACTAGCGGGGGCATCCTACGAGCAGTACTTC.

The chain combines TRBV3-1 (or the pseudogene TRBV3-2) with TRBJ1-2, with unresolved D. CDR1 is LGHDT, CDR2 YNNKEL, per germline (reference sequence). Trimming took off 0 bases at V and 7 bases at J, with 9 bases between the two ends. The CDR3 contains 13 residues. In DNA, the CDR3 is TGTGCCAGCAGCCAAGATCGATTTGGTGGCTACACCTTC. It codes for CASSQDRFGGYTF.

The J gene is TRBJ2-5, the V gene TRBV7-9, with 8 bases that match TRBD2. CDR1 SEHNR and CDR2 FQNEAQ come from the germline V gene (reference sequence). The CDR3 is made up of 17 amino acids. After removal of 0 bases from V and 2 bases from J, the junction contained 8 bases not matched to a gene. The CDR3 reads CASSLARGLAGQETQYF. CDR3 nucleotide sequence: TGTGCCAGCAGCTTAGCGCGAGGACTAGCAGGGCAAGAGACCCAGTACTTC.

The J gene is TRBJ1-2, the V gene TRBV5-1, with unresolved D. CDR3 size: 14 residues. Germline loops: CDR1 SGHRS, CDR2 YFSETQ. Trimming removed 4 bases from V and 4 bases from J, with 14 bases in between. In DNA form, the CDR3 reads TGCGCCAGCAGCCGAACCGACCGGGCCTATGGCTACACCTTC. Translation gives CASSRTDRAYGYTF. The full variable domain, in which reference TRBV5-1 and TRBJ1-2 provide the parts outside the CDR3, is KAGVTQTPRYLIKTRGQQVTLSCSPISGHRSVSWYQQTPGQGLQFLFEYFSETQRNKGNFPGRFSGRQFSNSRSEMNVSTLELGDSALYLCASSRTDRAYGYTFGSGTRLTVV.

The CDR3 region is CASSLPGRAQYF. In DNA, the CDR3 is TGTGCCAGCAGTTTACCGGGTCGCGCCCAGTACTTC. The gene calls are TRBV27 and TRBJ2-5; no firm D call. The CDR3 consists of 12 residues. V was clipped by 2 bases and J by 9 bases, with 10 bases between them. From germline, CDR1 is MNHEY and CDR2 SMNVEV (reference sequence).

The chain carries TRBV5-5 and TRBJ2-2, with a tentative D call TRBD1 (5 bases). V was shortened by 4 bases and J by 5 bases, with 18 bases between the two germline ends. The CDR3 extends over 16 amino acids. In germline, CDR1 is SGHKS, CDR2 YYEKEE (reference sequence). CDR3 bases: TGTGCCAGCAGCCACTCCCTCAAGGGGCCGACCGGGGAGCTGTTTTTT. Translation: CASSHSLKGPTGELFF.